This T cell receptor beta chain was sequenced during a study of control samples from healthy donors and cancer patients. V was cut by 5 bases and J by 8 bases, with 12 bases left in between. In germline, CDR1 is GTSNPN, CDR2 SVGIG (reference sequence). CDR3 length: 11 residues. TCRdb keeps only in-frame clones here, not all; method: immunoSEQ multiplex PCR. The table shows about 220,000 clones, with 85% to 95% occurring only once. V gene TRBV30 combines with J gene TRBJ1-2; D remains ambiguous. Sequenced material: blood. This sequence originates from a man aged 50 to 60 in good health. CDR3 protein: CAWESLRGYTF. In DNA form, the CDR3 reads TGTGCCTGGGAAAGCTTGCGAGGCTACACCTTC.